Below, 26 T cell receptor beta chains from the same sample are listed, as sequenced in a study of blood T cell repertoires in COVID-19 (TCRdb year 2020). Library prep was done by the immunoSEQ multiplex PCR assay. TCRdb re-hosts the immuneACCESS table, in-frame sequences only. Its copies lack some clones; in the studies checked, an unresolved V gene accounts for under half of them, and the cause for the rest is not known. In all, the sample holds some 120,000 clones, and around 80% of those were seen once. Approximately 7.6% of the sample is taken by the ten largest. Sequencing was performed on peripheral blood. Receptors originate from a man between 65 and 85 years old with active or convalescent COVID-19.

The chain combines TRBV12-5 with TRBJ1-1; tentative D call: TRBD1 (6 bases). Germline lookup yields CDR1 LGHNT and CDR2 FRNRAP. The CDR3 extends over 14 amino acids. V shed 6 bases and J shed 1 base, with 12 bases lying between them. CDR3 nucleotides: TGTGCTAGTGGGCCCGGGACAAAGAACACTGAAGCTTTCTTT. Residues: CASGPGTKNTEAFF. The full variable domain, in which reference TRBV12-5 and TRBJ1-1 provide the parts outside the CDR3, is DARVTQTPRHKVTEMGQEVTMRCQPILGHNTVFWYRQTMMQGLELLAYFRNRAPLDDSGMPKDRFSAEMPDATLATLKIQPSEPRDSAVYFCASGPGTKNTEAFFGQGTRLTVV.

The chain's CDR3 is CASSLTASGSPRDNEQFF. The CDR3 region has the DNA TGTGCCAGCAGCTTAACGGCTAGCGGGAGCCCCCGTGACAATGAGCAGTTCTTC. The chain recombines TRBV7-3 with TRBJ2-1; 10 nucleotides line up with TRBD2. Looked up from germline, CDR1 is SGHTA and CDR2 is FQGTGA. V lost 0 bases, J lost 5 bases, and 10 bases stayed unmatched. This CDR3 has 18 residues.

The sample holds one count of this clone. The rearrangement joins TRBV28 to TRBJ1-2; D gene uncertain. V lost 5 bases and J lost 0, with 13 bases in between. Looked up from germline, CDR1 is MDHEN and CDR2 is SYDVKM. The CDR3 length is 15 residues. The CDR3 nucleotides are TGTGCCAGCAGTCCGACCGTGAGGGCTAACTATGGCTACACCTTC. Amino acids: CASSPTVRANYGYTF.

The chain is built from TRBV9 and TRBJ2-2; 11 bases are shared with TRBD2. Per the germline V gene, CDR1 is SGDLS and CDR2 is YYNGEE. The CDR3 loop spans 18 amino acids. J lost 1 base, V lost 3 bases, and 8 bases had no gene match. The CDR3 sequence is CASSAGGTSGLNTGELFF. CDR3 in DNA: TGTGCCAGCAGCGCAGGGGGGACTAGCGGACTGAACACCGGGGAGCTGTTTTTT.

V and J are TRBV2 and TRBJ1-2; TRBD1 agrees at 8 bases. Germline trimming cut 4 bases from V and 1 base from J; bases unmatched to any gene: 20. The CDR3 loop spans 20 amino acids. From germline, CDR1 is SNHLY and CDR2 FYNNEI. CDR3 residues: CASSGNTFGTGLRGNYGYTF. In DNA, the CDR3 is TGTGCCAGCAGTGGAAATACCTTCGGGACAGGCCTAAGGGGTAACTATGGCTACACCTTC.

CDR3 protein: CASSQALAGGSSPLETQYF. In DNA, the CDR3 is TGTGCCAGCAGCCAAGCGCTAGCGGGGGGCTCGTCCCCCCTAGAGACCCAGTACTTC. The J gene is TRBJ2-5, the V gene TRBV3-1 (or the pseudogene TRBV3-2), with TRBD2 matching 11 bases. The CDR3 runs 19 residues. Germline lookup yields CDR1 LGHDT and CDR2 YNNKEL (reference sequence). The V gene end was trimmed by 1 base and the J gene end by 4 bases; junction bases not matched to a gene: 14.

CDR3 residues: CASSFMANTEAFF. CDR3 nucleotides: TGTGCCAGCAGTTTTATGGCTAACACTGAAGCTTTCTTT. The chain uses TRBV12-3 or TRBV12-4 and TRBJ1-1, with D unclear. CDR3 length equals 13 residues. V lost 3 bases to trimming and J lost 2 bases, with 7 bases between them.

The rearrangement uses TRBV11-3 and TRBJ2-7, with 14 bases lining up with TRBD2. CDR1 is SGHNT, CDR2 YENEEA, per germline. CDR3 length: 14 residues. The V and J ends lost 5 bases and 5 bases, in that order; junction bases with no gene match: 2. The CDR3 DNA follows: TGTGCCAGCAGCCAGGGACTAGCGGGAGACGAGCAGTACTTC. Its translation: CASSQGLAGDEQYF.

The chain links TRBV4-2 to TRBJ1-2, with 7 bases lining up with TRBD1. J gave up 4 bases and V 1 base, and 3 bases lay outside the gene matches. Germline CDR1 is LGHNA and CDR2 is YNFKEQ. This CDR3 comprises 14 residues. The CDR3 sequence is CASSQGGTAYGYTF. The CDR3 region has the DNA TGTGCCAGCAGCCAAGGAGGGACAGCCTATGGCTACACCTTC.

This clone was observed a handful of times. The chain recombines TRBV11-2 with TRBJ2-7; 8 bases are shared with TRBD2. Germline CDR1 SGHAT, CDR2 FQNNGV. The V segment lost 5 bases and the J segment 1 base; nucleotides outside the gene matches: 7. The CDR3 has 15 amino acids. The CDR3 loop is CASSPGGVASYEQYF. The DNA of the CDR3 is TGTGCCAGCAGCCCCGGGGGGGTCGCGTCCTACGAGCAGTACTTC.

The rearrangement joins TRBV12-2 to TRBJ1-2; TRBD1, as called in the table, went unchecked against the DNA. TRBV12-2 is classified as a pseudogene. This CDR3 has 14 amino acids. This CDR3 reads CASCTRDRVYGYTF. CDR3 DNA: TGTGCAAGTTGTACCCGGGACAGGGTTTATGGCTACACCTTC.

The chain carries TRBV7-9 and TRBJ2-7; TRBD2 aligns across 11 bases. The ends lost 0 bases at V and 3 bases at J; junction bases unmatched: 13. The germline V gene encodes CDR1 SEHNR and CDR2 FQNEAQ (reference sequence). The CDR3 contains 19 residues. The DNA of the CDR3 is TGTGCCAGCAGCTTAGCGCTAGTTCCCGGGACTAGCGGAGTCTACGAGCAGTACTTC. Its translation is CASSLALVPGTSGVYEQYF.

The V and J genes are TRBV27 and TRBJ1-1; D remains unclear. The CDR3 contains 14 residues. V was clipped by 3 bases and J by 4 bases, with 12 bases between them. The V gene's germline CDR1 is MNHEY and CDR2 SMNVEV (reference sequence). CDR3 protein: CASSFSPGGTEAFF. The CDR3 DNA is TGTGCCAGCAGTTTTAGCCCTGGCGGCACTGAAGCTTTCTTT.

This clone was picked up a small number of times. This chain links TRBV10-3 with TRBJ2-2, with 13 bases identical to TRBD2. This CDR3 spans 18 amino acids. Germline CDR1 reads ENHRY; CDR2 reads SYGVKD. Trimming took 3 bases from V and 0 from J; bases not matched to a gene: 4. Written as DNA, the CDR3 is TGTGCCATCAGTGACCCCGGACTAGCGGGGGCGAACACCGGGGAGCTGTTTTTT. Translation: CAISDPGLAGANTGELFF.

This chain connects TRBV7-3 to TRBJ2-5; perhaps TRBD2 as D (6 bases). Trimming cost V 5 bases and J 7 bases, with 17 bases left between them. The CDR3 consists of 14 residues. CDR1 is SGHTA and CDR2 is FQGTGA in the germline V gene. CDR3 in amino acids: CASSKGAGRGTQYF. Written as DNA, the CDR3 is TGTGCCAGCAGCAAAGGGGCAGGGCGGGGGACCCAGTACTTC.

The gene calls are TRBV5-6 and TRBJ2-3; 8 positions agree with TRBD2. The CDR3 extends over 16 amino acids. V shed 6 bases, J shed 4 bases, and the junction held 13 bases outside the gene matches. Germline-derived CDR1 and CDR2 are SGHDT and YYEEEE. The CDR3 nucleotides are TGTGCCAGCAACCTCGGACTAGCCTTTATCGCAGATACGCAGTATTTT. Amino acid sequence: CASNLGLAFIADTQYF.

The chain uses TRBV5-4 and TRBJ1-1, with D perhaps TRBD1 (5 bases). The CDR3 runs to 15 residues. CDR1 is SGHNT, CDR2 YYREEE, per germline (reference sequence). V dropped 5 bases and J dropped 0 bases, with 14 bases sitting between them. As DNA, the CDR3 is TGTGCCAGCAGGCCTCGACAGACCATGAACACTGAAGCTTTCTTT. It specifies CASRPRQTMNTEAFF. The entire variable domain, with the rest obtained from reference TRBV5-4 and TRBJ1-1, is as follows: ETGVTQSPTHLIKTRGQQVTLRCSSQSGHNTVSWYQQALGQGPQFIFQYYREEENGRGNFPPRFSGLQFPNYSSELNVNALELDDSALYLCASRPRQTMNTEAFFGQGTRLTVV.

The rearrangement joins TRBV4-1 to TRBJ2-1; D perhaps matches TRBD2 (6 bases). The CDR3 consists of 16 residues. Germline V gene lookup returns CDR1 MGHRA and CDR2 YSYEKL. Trimming stripped 1 base from V and 6 bases from J, with 16 bases between. The CDR3 DNA reads as TGCGCCAGCAGCCAAGGGGGCCTAGCGAGCTTCAATGAGCAGTTCTTC. This gives the protein CASSQGGLASFNEQFF.

V gene TRBV29-1 combines with J gene TRBJ2-1, with TRBD2 matching 8 bases. The CDR3 is 17 amino acids. Trimming removed 4 bases from V and 1 base from J; junction bases left unmatched: 12. CDR1 is SQVTM and CDR2 is ANQGSEA in the germline V gene. The CDR3 reads CSVAGPGGKRSYNEQFF. In DNA form, the CDR3 reads TGCAGCGTTGCAGGGCCGGGGGGGAAGCGGTCCTACAATGAGCAGTTCTTC.

This clone appeared a few times. This sequence joins TRBV7-2 and TRBJ1-1; 11 positions agree with TRBD1. V lost 5 bases, J lost 4 bases, and 9 bases stayed unmatched. The CDR3 loop spans 16 amino acids. CDR1 is SGHTA and CDR2 is FQGNSA in the germline V gene. The CDR3 protein is CASSPGQGVWITEAFF. CDR3 nucleotides: TGTGCCAGCAGCCCGGGACAGGGGGTTTGGATCACTGAAGCTTTCTTT.

The rearrangement links TRBV2 to TRBJ2-7; no clear D. This CDR3 comprises 15 residues. Germline V gene lookup returns CDR1 SNHLY and CDR2 FYNNEI. Between the trimmed V and J ends, which lost 2 bases and 0 bases, there was a span of 11 bases. In nucleotides, the CDR3 is TGTGCCAGCAGTGAAATCCTTAGTACCTCCTACGAGCAGTACTTC. Translating gives CASSEILSTSYEQYF.

The chain uses TRBV12-3 or TRBV12-4 and TRBJ1-5; D ambiguous. The CDR3 has 11 amino acids. V was trimmed by 2 bases and J by 9 bases, leaving 5 bases between them. CDR3 nucleotide sequence: TGTGCCAGCAGTTTACTCGGGCCCCAGCATTTT. Translated: CASSLLGPQHF.

This clone occurred a few times. The chain recombines TRBV15 with TRBJ1-2, with D unresolved. V was cut by 1 base and J by 4 bases, with 10 bases left in between. Germline CDR1 and CDR2: LNHNV and YYDKDF (reference sequence). This CDR3 has 14 amino acids. The CDR3 nucleotides are TGTGCCACCAGCAGAGTTTACGAGGGCTATGGCTACACCTTC. Amino acids: CATSRVYEGYGYTF.

This chain uses TRBV29-1 with TRBJ2-5; TRBD2 is a possible D gene (6 bases). The germline V gene has CDR1 SQVTM and CDR2 ANQGSEA. V gave up 3 bases and J gave up 5 bases, with 13 bases separating them. This CDR3 is built from 13 residues. The CDR3 DNA reads TGCAGCGTTGACGGGGGAAGGCGGGAGACCCAGTACTTC. This translates into CSVDGGRRETQYF.

The J gene is TRBJ1-1, the V gene TRBV19, with D maybe TRBD1 (6 bases). The CDR3 loop spans 15 amino acids. Trimming took 6 bases from V and 3 from J, leaving 17 bases between them. Germline assignment: CDR1 LNHDA and CDR2 SQIVND (reference sequence). The CDR3 loop reads CASRQGRGLYTEAFF. CDR3 in DNA: TGTGCCAGTAGACAGGGAAGGGGGTTATACACTGAAGCTTTCTTT.

The V call is TRBV12-2, the J call TRBJ1-5; no check of the table's D call, TRBD1, against the DNA was made. TRBV12-2 is given as a pseudogene. The CDR3 runs to 17 residues. The CDR3 DNA is TGTGCAAGTCGCTTAAGCCAGACAGGGGTTAGCAATCAGCCCCAGCATTTT. This encodes CASRLSQTGVSNQPQHF.